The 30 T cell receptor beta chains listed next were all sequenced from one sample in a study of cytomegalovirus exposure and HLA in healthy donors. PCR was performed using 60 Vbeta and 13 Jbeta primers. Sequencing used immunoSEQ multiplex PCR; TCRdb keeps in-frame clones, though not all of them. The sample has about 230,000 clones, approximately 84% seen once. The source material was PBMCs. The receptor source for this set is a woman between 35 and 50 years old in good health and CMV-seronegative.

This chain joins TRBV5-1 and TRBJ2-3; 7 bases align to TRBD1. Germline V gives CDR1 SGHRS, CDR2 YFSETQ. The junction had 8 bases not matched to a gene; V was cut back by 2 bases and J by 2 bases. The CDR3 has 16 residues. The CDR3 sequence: CASSFALTGITDTQYF. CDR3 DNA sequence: TGCGCCAGCAGCTTCGCCTTGACAGGGATCACAGATACGCAGTATTTT.

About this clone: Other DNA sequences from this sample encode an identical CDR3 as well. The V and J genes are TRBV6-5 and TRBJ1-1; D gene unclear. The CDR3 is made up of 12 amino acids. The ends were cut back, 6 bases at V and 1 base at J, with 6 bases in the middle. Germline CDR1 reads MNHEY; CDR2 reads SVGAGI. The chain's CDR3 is CASRGPNTEAFF. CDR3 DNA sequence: TGTGCCAGCAGGGGCCCGAACACTGAAGCTTTCTTT.

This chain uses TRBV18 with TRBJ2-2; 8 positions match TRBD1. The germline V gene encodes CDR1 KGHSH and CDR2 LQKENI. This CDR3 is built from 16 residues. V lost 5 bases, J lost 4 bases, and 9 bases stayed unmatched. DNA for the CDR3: TGTGCCAGCTCAAACGACAGGGGCCTGACCACCGGGGAGCTGTTTTTT. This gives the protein CASSNDRGLTTGELFF.

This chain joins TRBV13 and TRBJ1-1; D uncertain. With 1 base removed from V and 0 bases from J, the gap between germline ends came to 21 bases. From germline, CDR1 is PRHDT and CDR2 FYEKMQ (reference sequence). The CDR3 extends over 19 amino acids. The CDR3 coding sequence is TGTGCCAGCAGCTTAGACGGCAATGGACTCGGAGGGATGAACACTGAAGCTTTCTTT. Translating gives CASSLDGNGLGGMNTEAFF.

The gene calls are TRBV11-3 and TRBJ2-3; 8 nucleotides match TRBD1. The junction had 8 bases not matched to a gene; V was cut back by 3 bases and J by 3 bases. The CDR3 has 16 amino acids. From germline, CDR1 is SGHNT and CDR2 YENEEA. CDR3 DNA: TGTGCCAGCAGCTTCGAGGGGCAGGGGGCAACAGATACGCAGTATTTT. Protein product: CASSFEGQGATDTQYF.

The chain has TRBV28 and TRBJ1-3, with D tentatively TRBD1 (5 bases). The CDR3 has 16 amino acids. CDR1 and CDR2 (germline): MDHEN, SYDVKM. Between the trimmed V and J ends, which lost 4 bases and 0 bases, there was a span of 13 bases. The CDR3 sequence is CASSYARGDSGNTIYF. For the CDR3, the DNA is TGTGCCAGCAGTTATGCCCGGGGGGACTCTGGAAACACCATATATTTT.

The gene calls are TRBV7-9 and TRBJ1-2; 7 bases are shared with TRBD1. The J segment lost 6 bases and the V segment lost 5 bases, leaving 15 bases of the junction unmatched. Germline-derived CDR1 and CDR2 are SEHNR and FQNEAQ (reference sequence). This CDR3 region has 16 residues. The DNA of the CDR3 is TGTGCCAGCAGCCTACGAGACAGGGAGGCCGCGGATGGCTACACCTTC. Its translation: CASSLRDREAADGYTF.

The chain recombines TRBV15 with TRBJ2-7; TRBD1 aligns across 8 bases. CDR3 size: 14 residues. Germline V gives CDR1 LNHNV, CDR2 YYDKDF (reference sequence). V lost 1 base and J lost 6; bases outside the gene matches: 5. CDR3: CATSRVKDRAEQYF. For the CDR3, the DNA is TGTGCCACCAGCAGAGTGAAGGACAGGGCCGAGCAGTACTTC.

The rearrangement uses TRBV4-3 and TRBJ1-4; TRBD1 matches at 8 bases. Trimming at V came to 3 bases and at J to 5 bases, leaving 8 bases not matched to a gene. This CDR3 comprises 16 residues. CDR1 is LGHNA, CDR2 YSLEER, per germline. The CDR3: CASSQEPPGGNEKLFF. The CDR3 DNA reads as TGCGCCAGCAGCCAGGAGCCTCCAGGGGGCAATGAAAAACTGTTTTTT.

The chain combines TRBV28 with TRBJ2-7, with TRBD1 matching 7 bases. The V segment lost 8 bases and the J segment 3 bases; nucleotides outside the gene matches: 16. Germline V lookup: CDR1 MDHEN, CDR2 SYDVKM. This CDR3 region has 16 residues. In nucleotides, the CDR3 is TGTGCCAGCCATTCCCCCGGGACAGCAAAAAACTACGAGCAGTACTTC. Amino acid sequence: CASHSPGTAKNYEQYF.

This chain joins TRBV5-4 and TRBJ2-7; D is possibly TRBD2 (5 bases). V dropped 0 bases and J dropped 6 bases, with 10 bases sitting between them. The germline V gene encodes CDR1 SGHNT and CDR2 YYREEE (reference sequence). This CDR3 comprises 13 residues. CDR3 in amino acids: CASSLVGEGEQYF. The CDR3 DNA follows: TGTGCCAGCAGCTTGGTGGGAGAGGGCGAGCAGTACTTC.

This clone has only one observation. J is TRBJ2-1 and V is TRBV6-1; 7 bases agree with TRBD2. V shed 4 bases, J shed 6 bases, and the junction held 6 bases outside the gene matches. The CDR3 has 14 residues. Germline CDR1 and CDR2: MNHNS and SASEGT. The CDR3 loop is CASSVRPGGNEQFF. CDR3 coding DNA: TGTGCCAGCAGTGTAAGGCCGGGAGGCAATGAGCAGTTCTTC.

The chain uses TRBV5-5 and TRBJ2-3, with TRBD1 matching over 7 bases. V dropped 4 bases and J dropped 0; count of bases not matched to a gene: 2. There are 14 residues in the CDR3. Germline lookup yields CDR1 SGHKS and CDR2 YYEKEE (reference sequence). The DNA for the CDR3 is TGTGCCAGCAGCCGGGACAGTAGCACAGATACGCAGTATTTT. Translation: CASSRDSSTDTQYF.

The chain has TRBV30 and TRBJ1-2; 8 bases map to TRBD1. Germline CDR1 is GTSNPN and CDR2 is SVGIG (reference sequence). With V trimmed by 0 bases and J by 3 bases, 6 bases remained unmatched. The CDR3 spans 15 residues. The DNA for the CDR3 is TGTGCCTGGAGTGTACTCAGGGGGCGCGACTATGGCTACACCTTC. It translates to CAWSVLRGRDYGYTF.

The CDR3 bases are TGTGCCACCAGCAGAGGGGACAGGGGCTACGAGCAGTACTTC. It is translated as CATSRGDRGYEQYF. The J gene is TRBJ2-7, the V gene TRBV15; 10 positions match TRBD1. The junction had 0 bases not matched to a gene; V was cut back by 1 base and J by 3 bases. The germline V gene encodes CDR1 LNHNV and CDR2 YYDKDF (reference sequence). The length of the CDR3 is 14 residues.

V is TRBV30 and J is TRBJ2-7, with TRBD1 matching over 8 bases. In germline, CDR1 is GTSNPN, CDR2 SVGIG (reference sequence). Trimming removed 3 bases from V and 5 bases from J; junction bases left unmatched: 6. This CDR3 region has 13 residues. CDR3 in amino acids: CAWRGQGNNEQYF. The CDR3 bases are TGTGCCTGGAGAGGACAGGGTAACAACGAGCAGTACTTC.

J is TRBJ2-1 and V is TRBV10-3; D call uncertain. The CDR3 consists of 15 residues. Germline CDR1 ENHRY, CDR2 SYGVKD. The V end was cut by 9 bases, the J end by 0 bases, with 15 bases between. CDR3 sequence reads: CAIRGQGSSYNEQFF. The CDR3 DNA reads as TGTGCCATACGCGGCCAAGGAAGCTCCTACAATGAGCAGTTCTTC.

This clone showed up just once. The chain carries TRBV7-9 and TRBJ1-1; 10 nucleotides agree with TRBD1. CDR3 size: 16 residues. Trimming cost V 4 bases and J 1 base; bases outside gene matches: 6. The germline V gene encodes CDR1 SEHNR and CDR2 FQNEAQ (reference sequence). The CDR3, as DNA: TGTGCCAGCAGCTCACCCCGGACAGGGGGGAACACTGAAGCTTTCTTT. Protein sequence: CASSSPRTGGNTEAFF.

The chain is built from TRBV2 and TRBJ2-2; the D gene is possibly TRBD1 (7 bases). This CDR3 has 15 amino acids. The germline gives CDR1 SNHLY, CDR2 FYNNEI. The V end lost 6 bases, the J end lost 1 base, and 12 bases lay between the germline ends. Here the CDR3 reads CASRYRGGNTGELFF. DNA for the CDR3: TGTGCCAGCAGATACAGGGGAGGGAACACCGGGGAGCTGTTTTTT. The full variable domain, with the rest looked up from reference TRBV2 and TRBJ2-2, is EPEVTQTPSHQVTQMGQEVILRCVPISNHLYFYWYRQILGQKVEFLVSFYNNEISEKSEIFDDQFSVERPDGSNFTLKIRSTKLEDSAMYFCASRYRGGNTGELFFGEGSRLTVL.

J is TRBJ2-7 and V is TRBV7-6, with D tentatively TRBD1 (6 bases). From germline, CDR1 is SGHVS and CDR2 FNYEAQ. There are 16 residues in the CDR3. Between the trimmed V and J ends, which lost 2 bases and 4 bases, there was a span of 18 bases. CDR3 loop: CASSLSARGRGYEQYF. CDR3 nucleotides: TGTGCCAGCAGCTTATCCGCCAGGGGAAGAGGGTACGAGCAGTACTTC.

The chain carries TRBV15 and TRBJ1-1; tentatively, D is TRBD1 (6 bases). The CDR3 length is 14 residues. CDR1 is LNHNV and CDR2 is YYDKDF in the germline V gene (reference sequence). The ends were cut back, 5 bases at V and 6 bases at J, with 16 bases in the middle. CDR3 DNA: TGTGCCACCAGCTGGACAGAGACGAGCCCTGAAGCTTTCTTT. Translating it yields CATSWTETSPEAFF. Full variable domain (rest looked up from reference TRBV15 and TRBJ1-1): DAMVIQNPRYQVTQFGKPVTLSCSQTLNHNVMYWYQQKSSQAPKLLFHYYDKDFNNEADTPDNFQSRRPNTSFCFLDIRSPGLGDTAMYLCATSWTETSPEAFFGQGTRLTVV.

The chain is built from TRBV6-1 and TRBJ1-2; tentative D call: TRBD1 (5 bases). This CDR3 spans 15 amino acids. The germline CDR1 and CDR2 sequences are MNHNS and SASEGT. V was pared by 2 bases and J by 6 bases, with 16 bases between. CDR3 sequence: CASSEYREGNNGYTF. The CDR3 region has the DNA TGTGCCAGCAGTGAATATAGGGAGGGGAACAATGGCTACACCTTC.

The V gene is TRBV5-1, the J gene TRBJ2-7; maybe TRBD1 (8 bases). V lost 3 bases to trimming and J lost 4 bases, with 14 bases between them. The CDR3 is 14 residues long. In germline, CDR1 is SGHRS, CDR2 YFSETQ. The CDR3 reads CASSYGQGGYEQYF. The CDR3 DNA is TGCGCCAGCAGCTACGGACAGGGAGGGTACGAGCAGTACTTC.

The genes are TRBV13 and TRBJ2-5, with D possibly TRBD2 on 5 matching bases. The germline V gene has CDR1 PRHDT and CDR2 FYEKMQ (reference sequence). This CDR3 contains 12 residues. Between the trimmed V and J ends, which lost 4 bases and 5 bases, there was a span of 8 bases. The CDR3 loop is CASSSGSETQYF. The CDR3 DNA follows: TGTGCCAGCAGCTCGGGGTCGGAGACCCAGTACTTC.

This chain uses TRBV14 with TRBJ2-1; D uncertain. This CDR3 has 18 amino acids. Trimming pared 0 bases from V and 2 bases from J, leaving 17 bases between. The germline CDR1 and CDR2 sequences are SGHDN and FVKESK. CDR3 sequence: CASSQDFRHPIPYNEQFF. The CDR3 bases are TGTGCCAGCAGCCAAGATTTCCGACACCCGATTCCCTACAATGAGCAGTTCTTC.

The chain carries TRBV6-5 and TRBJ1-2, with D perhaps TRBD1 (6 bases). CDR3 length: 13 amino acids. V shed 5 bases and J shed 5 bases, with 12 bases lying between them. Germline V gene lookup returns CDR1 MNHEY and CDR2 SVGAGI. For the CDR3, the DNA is TGTGCCAGCAGTACCCTAACAGGGTATGGCTACACCTTC. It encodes CASSTLTGYGYTF.

CDR3 loop: CASSYGPTGLDGYTF. In DNA, the CDR3 is TGTGCCAGCAGCTACGGCCCGACAGGGCTCGATGGCTACACCTTC. The V and J genes are TRBV7-3 and TRBJ1-2, with 7 bases lining up with TRBD1. V was pared by 4 bases and J by 6 bases, with 11 bases of the junction left unmatched. The germline CDR1 and CDR2 sequences are SGHTA and FQGTGA. This CDR3 has 15 residues.

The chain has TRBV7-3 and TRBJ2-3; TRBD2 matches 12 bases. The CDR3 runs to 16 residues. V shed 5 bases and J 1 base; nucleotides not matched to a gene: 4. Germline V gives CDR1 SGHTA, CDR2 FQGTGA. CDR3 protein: CASSSGLAGRTDTQYF. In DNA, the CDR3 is TGTGCCAGCAGCAGCGGACTAGCGGGGCGCACAGATACGCAGTATTTT.

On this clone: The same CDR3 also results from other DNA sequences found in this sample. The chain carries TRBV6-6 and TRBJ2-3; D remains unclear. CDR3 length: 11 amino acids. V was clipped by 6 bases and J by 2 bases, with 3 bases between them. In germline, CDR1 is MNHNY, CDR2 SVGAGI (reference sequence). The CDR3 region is CASSLTDTQYF. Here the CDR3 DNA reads TGTGCCAGCAGCCTCACAGATACGCAGTATTTT.

This CDR3 reads CAWSEQPNIQYF. CDR3 in DNA: TGTGCCTGGAGTGAACAGCCGAACATTCAGTACTTC. The genes are TRBV30 and TRBJ2-4; D ambiguous. V dropped 1 base and J dropped 7 bases, with 8 bases sitting between them. Germline V gene sequence: CDR1 GTSNPN, CDR2 SVGIG (reference sequence). This CDR3 contains 12 residues.